Following are 19 T cell receptor beta chains from one sample sequenced in a study of T cell responses to AZD1222 COVID-19 vaccine. The data were produced by immunoSEQ multiplex PCR, yet TCRdb's version contains in-frame clones alone and is incomplete. The table records some 200,000 clones, approximately 91% of them present only once. Sequences were derived from peripheral blood, sampled 28 days after the second AZD1222 dose. Receptors were obtained from an adult who received the AZD1222 COVID-19 vaccine.

The chain carries TRBV3-1 (or the pseudogene TRBV3-2) and TRBJ2-1; 9 bases are a match to TRBD1. This CDR3 has 17 residues. The J segment lost 4 bases and the V segment lost 4 bases, leaving 11 bases of the junction unmatched. In germline, CDR1 is LGHDT, CDR2 YNNKEL (reference sequence). CDR3: CASSRGPEGTGYNEQFF. The CDR3 DNA reads as TGTGCCAGCAGCCGAGGCCCCGAGGGGACAGGGTACAATGAGCAGTTCTTC.

This clone was seen a single time. This sequence joins TRBV11-2 and TRBJ1-4; tentatively, D is TRBD1 (5 bases). V was pared by 0 bases and J by 0 bases, with 20 bases between. CDR1 is SGHAT and CDR2 is FQNNGV in the germline V gene. This CDR3 spans 20 amino acids. CDR3 protein: CASSLEGVWGRAATNEKLFF. The CDR3 DNA reads TGTGCCAGCAGCTTAGAGGGGGTCTGGGGAAGGGCCGCAACTAATGAAAAACTGTTTTTT.

The CDR3 DNA follows: TGTGCCAGCAGCGGGGCCTCAGATACGCAGTATTTT. It is translated as CASSGASDTQYF. The chain employs TRBV9 and TRBJ2-3; D gene unclear. The germline V and J ends were trimmed by 3 bases and 4 bases, with 6 bases remaining between them. From germline, CDR1 is SGDLS and CDR2 YYNGEE. This CDR3 spans 12 amino acids.

The rearrangement uses TRBV18 and TRBJ2-7, with D tentatively TRBD1 (6 bases). The CDR3 consists of 16 residues. Deletions cut 4 bases from V and 3 bases from J, with 19 bases between. Germline V gene sequence: CDR1 KGHSH, CDR2 LQKENI. CDR3 amino acids: CASSRVPGESGYEQYF. DNA of the CDR3: TGTGCCAGCTCACGGGTTCCAGGGGAATCAGGCTACGAGCAGTACTTC. Full variable domain (outside the CDR3, taken from reference TRBV18 and TRBJ2-7): NAGVMQNPRHLVRRRGQEARLRCSPMKGHSHVYWYRQLPEEGLKFMVYLQKENIIDESGMPKERFSAEFPKEGPSILRIQQVVRGDSAAYFCASSRVPGESGYEQYFGPGTRLTVT.

The chain recombines TRBV7-3 with TRBJ2-3; D remains unclear. Germline CDR1 SGHTA, CDR2 FQGTGA. V was pared by 2 bases and J by 6 bases, with 12 bases between. The CDR3 sequence is 14 residues long. CDR3 protein: CASSLEGSADTQYF. The CDR3 nucleotides read TGTGCCAGCAGCTTAGAAGGTTCAGCGGATACGCAGTATTTT. Complete variable domain (other parts from reference TRBV7-3 and TRBJ2-3): GAGVSQTPSNKVTEKGKYVELRCDPISGHTALYWYRQSLGQGPEFLIYFQGTGAADDSGLPNDRFFAVRPEGSVSTLKIQRTERGDSAVYLCASSLEGSADTQYFGPGTRLTVL.

The rearrangement uses TRBV27 and TRBJ1-4; tentative D call: TRBD1 (6 bases). This CDR3 region has 14 residues. Trimming took off 8 bases at V and 10 bases at J, with 20 bases between the two ends. Per germline, CDR1 MNHEY and CDR2 SMNVEV (reference sequence). This chain's CDR3 is CASRKDGTFGKLFF. The DNA for the CDR3 is TGTGCCAGCCGTAAGGACGGGACATTCGGAAAACTGTTTTTT. Full variable domain (outside the CDR3, taken from reference TRBV27 and TRBJ1-4): EAQVTQNPRYLITVTGKKLTVTCSQNMNHEYMSWYRQDPGLGLRQIYYSMNVEVTDKGDVPEGYKVSRKEKRNFPLILESPSPNQTSLYFCASRKDGTFGKLFFGSGTQLSVL.

The V call is TRBV7-3, the J call TRBJ2-7, with TRBD1 matching 8 bases. V lost 5 bases, J lost 5 bases, and 8 bases stayed unmatched. In germline, CDR1 is SGHTA, CDR2 FQGTGA. The CDR3 runs 14 residues. CDR3 sequence (DNA): TGTGCCAGCAGCCCAACAGGGGGGAATAACGAGCAGTACTTC. Amino acid sequence: CASSPTGGNNEQYF.

This chain links TRBV18 with TRBJ1-1; D remains unclear. The germline V gene has CDR1 KGHSH and CDR2 LQKENI. The CDR3 consists of 14 residues. V lost 0 bases, J lost 8 bases, and 13 bases lay in between. The CDR3 sequence: CASSPPSGLREAFF. CDR3 nucleotides: TGTGCCAGCTCACCACCGTCCGGGCTGAGGGAAGCTTTCTTT.

The chain employs TRBV11-1 and TRBJ2-7; no clear D gene. From germline, CDR1 is SGHAT and CDR2 FQDESV (reference sequence). Deletions cut 3 bases from V and 4 bases from J, with 10 bases between. The CDR3 contains 13 residues. The CDR3 DNA reads TGTGCCAGCAGCTTCTTGGCTAAATACGAGCAGTACTTC. Its protein product is CASSFLAKYEQYF.

The gene calls are TRBV28 and TRBJ1-2; no definite D call. The CDR3 totals 12 residues. CDR1 is MDHEN, CDR2 SYDVKM, per germline. V was trimmed by 6 bases and J by 4 bases, leaving 9 bases between them. The CDR3 region has the DNA TGTGCCAGCAGCCGCACACCCTATGGCTACACCTTC. It translates to CASSRTPYGYTF.

The V call is TRBV6-6, the J call TRBJ2-3; weak D call: TRBD2 (5 bases). Trimming left V 7 bases short and J 5 bases short, with 19 bases between. Germline V lookup: CDR1 MNHNY, CDR2 SVGAGI (reference sequence). There are 15 residues in the CDR3. The CDR3 is CASTPEATWGDTQYF. CDR3 sequence (DNA): TGTGCCAGCACCCCGGAGGCAACCTGGGGAGATACGCAGTATTTT.

The V gene is TRBV19, the J gene TRBJ1-2; D remains unclear. The germline V gene has CDR1 LNHDA and CDR2 SQIVND (reference sequence). This CDR3 comprises 12 residues. V gave up 4 bases and J gave up 2 bases, with 5 bases separating them. CDR3 DNA sequence: TGTGCCAGTAGTAGCGGGAACTATGGCTACACCTTC. Its translation is CASSSGNYGYTF.

This chain connects TRBV28 to TRBJ2-3; 10 bases are a match to TRBD2. CDR3 size: 18 residues. V shed 0 bases and J 5 bases; nucleotides not matched to a gene: 11. Per germline, CDR1 MDHEN and CDR2 SYDVKM. The CDR3 DNA sequence: TGTGCCAGCAGTTTATGGGGGAGAGCGGGAGGGCCAGTAGATACGCAGTATTTT. It specifies CASSLWGRAGGPVDTQYF. Combining the CDR3 with reference TRBV28 and TRBJ2-3 gives the whole variable domain DVKVTQSSRYLVKRTGEKVFLECVQDMDHENMFWYRQDPGLGLRLIYFSYDVKMKEKGDIPEGYSVSREKKERFSLILESASTNQTSMYLCASSLWGRAGGPVDTQYFGPGTRLTVL.

The rearrangement joins TRBV27 to TRBJ1-2, with 7 bases matching TRBD1. CDR3 length: 15 residues. V trimming: 3 bases; J trimming: 4 bases; junction bases outside the gene matches: 8. CDR1 MNHEY and CDR2 SMNVEV come from the germline V gene (reference sequence). This CDR3 is CASSLTGITRYGYTF. CDR3 DNA: TGTGCCAGCAGTTTGACAGGGATTACACGCTATGGCTACACCTTC.

The V and J genes are TRBV2 and TRBJ2-4; tentative D call: TRBD1 (6 bases). This CDR3 comprises 17 residues. V lost 2 bases and J 0 bases, leaving 14 bases between the germline ends. Germline CDR1 reads SNHLY; CDR2 reads FYNNEI. The CDR3 bases are TGTGCCAGCAGTGAAAGGGGGTCAGAAATAGCCAAAAACATTCAGTACTTC. Protein sequence: CASSERGSEIAKNIQYF.

The V gene is TRBV2, the J gene TRBJ1-1, with D hard to call. This CDR3 comprises 11 residues. The ends were cut back, 5 bases at V and 8 bases at J, with 9 bases in the middle. CDR1 is SNHLY, CDR2 FYNNEI, per germline. CDR3 amino acids: CASSRTTEAFF. CDR3 sequence (DNA): TGTGCCAGCAGTAGGACCACCGAAGCTTTCTTT.

The chain links TRBV5-1 to TRBJ2-2; 7 nucleotides match TRBD1. The CDR3 is made up of 16 amino acids. Per germline, CDR1 SGHRS and CDR2 YFSETQ. With 0 bases clipped from V and 7 bases from J, the junction kept 9 bases outside the gene matches. CDR3 in amino acids: CASSLAGQVPLGELFF. The DNA for the CDR3 is TGCGCCAGCAGCTTGGCAGGACAGGTCCCGCTCGGGGAGCTGTTTTTT.

This rearrangement joins TRBV11-2 to TRBJ1-2; the D is unclear. Germline V CDR1 and CDR2: SGHAT, FQNNGV. V gave up 1 base and J gave up 6 bases, with 9 bases separating them. This CDR3 is built from 13 residues. CDR3 residues: CASSLVIDNGYTF. The CDR3 DNA sequence: TGTGCCAGCAGCTTAGTAATAGATAATGGCTACACCTTC.

This chain links TRBV28 with TRBJ1-5; possibly TRBD1 for D (5 bases). The CDR3 has 15 residues. The germline V gene encodes CDR1 MDHEN and CDR2 SYDVKM. The germline V and J ends were trimmed by 4 bases and 5 bases, with 15 bases remaining between them. Here the CDR3 reads CASSSPAGEDQPQHF. The DNA of the CDR3 is TGTGCCAGCAGTTCCCCGGCGGGGGAAGATCAGCCCCAGCATTTT.